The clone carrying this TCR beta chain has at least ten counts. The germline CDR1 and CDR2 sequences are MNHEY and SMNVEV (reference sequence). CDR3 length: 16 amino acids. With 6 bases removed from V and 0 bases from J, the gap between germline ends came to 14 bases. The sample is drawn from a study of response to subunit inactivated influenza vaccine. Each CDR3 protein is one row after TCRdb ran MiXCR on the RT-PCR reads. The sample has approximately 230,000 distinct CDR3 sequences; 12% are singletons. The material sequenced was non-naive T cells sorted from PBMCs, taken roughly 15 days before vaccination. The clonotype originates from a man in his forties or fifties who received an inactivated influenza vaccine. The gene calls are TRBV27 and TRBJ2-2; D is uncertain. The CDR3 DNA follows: TGTGCCAGCAGCTATAGGCTCAACGCGAACACCGGGGAGCTGTTTTTT. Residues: CASSYRLNANTGELFF.